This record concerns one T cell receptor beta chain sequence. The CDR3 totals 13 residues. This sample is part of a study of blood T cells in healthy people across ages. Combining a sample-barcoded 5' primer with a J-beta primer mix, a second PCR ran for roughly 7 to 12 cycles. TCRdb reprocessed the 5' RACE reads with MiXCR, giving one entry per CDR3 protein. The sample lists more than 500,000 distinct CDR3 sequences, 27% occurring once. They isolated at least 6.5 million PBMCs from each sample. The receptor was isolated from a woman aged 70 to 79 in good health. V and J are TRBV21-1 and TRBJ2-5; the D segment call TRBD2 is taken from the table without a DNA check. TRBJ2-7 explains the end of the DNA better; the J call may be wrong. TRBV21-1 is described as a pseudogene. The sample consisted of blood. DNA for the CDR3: TGTGCCAGCAGAGGGACTAGTTTCTACGAGCAGTACTTC. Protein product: CASRGTSFYEQYF.